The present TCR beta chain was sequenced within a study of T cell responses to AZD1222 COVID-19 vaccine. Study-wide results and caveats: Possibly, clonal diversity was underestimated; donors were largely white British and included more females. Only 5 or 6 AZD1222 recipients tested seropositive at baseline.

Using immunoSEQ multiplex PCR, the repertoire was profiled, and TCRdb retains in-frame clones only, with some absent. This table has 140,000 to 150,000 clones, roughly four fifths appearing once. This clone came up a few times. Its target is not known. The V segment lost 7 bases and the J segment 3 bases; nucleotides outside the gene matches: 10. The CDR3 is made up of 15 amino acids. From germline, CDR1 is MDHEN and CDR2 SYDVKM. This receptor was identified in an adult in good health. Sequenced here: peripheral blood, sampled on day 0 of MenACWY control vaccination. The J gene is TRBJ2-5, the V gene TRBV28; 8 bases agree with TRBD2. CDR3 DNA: TGTGCCAGCAATCGGGGGGGGAAACCTGAAGAGACCCAGTACTTC. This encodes CASNRGGKPEETQYF.